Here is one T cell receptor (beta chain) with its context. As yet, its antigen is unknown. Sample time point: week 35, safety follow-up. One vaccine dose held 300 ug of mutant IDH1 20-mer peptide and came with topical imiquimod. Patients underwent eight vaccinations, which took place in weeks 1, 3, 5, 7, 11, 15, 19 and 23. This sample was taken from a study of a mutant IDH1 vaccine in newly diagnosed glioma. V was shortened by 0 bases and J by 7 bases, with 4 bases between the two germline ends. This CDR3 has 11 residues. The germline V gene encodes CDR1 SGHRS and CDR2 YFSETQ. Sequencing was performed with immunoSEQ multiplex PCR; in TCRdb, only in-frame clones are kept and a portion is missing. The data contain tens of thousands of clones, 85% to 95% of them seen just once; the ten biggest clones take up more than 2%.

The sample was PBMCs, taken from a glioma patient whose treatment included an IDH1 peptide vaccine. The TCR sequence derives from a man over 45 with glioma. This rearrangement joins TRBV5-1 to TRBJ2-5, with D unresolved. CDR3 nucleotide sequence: TGCGCCAGCAGCTTGGACCGGACCCAGTACTTC. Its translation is CASSLDRTQYF.